The rows below give T cell receptor beta chains drawn from one sample of a study of cytomegalovirus exposure and HLA in healthy donors. The method was immunoSEQ multiplex PCR; TCRdb's version includes in-frame clones alone and lacks a portion of them. The sample consists of tens of thousands of clones, 70% to 80% of them appearing once. Input material: PBMCs. The receptors come from a woman in her 30s in good health and CMV-seronegative. The CDR3 runs from the conserved cysteine through the conserved F or W. Each record gives: V gene, D gene, J gene, clone size, CDR3 protein, CDR3 DNA. D genes are given only for firm matches. Rows give clone size only sometimes, using once, few, many, or a class for an expanded clone.

v_gene: TRBV27
d_gene: .
j_gene: TRBJ1-5
abundance: .
CDR3aa: CASSFGGGQPQHF
CDR3nt: TGTGCCAGCAGTTTTGGCGGGGGTCAGCCCCAGCATTTT

v_gene: TRBV5-4
d_gene: TRBD1
j_gene: TRBJ1-4
abundance: .
CDR3aa: CASSWDGTVTQKLFF
CDR3nt: TGTGCCAGCAGCTGGGACGGGACAGTAACACAAAAACTGTTTTTT

v_gene: TRBV19
d_gene: .
j_gene: TRBJ1-4
abundance: .
CDR3aa: CASSAGLQEKLFF
CDR3nt: TGTGCCAGTAGTGCCGGATTACAGGAAAAACTGTTTTTT

v_gene: TRBV27
d_gene: .
j_gene: TRBJ1-4
abundance: .
CDR3aa: CASRATGYEKLFF
CDR3nt: TGTGCCAGCAGGGCGACAGGATATGAAAAACTGTTTTTT

v_gene: TRBV6-5
d_gene: TRBD1
j_gene: TRBJ1-1
abundance: .
CDR3aa: CASSYSQGVITEAFF
CDR3nt: TGTGCCAGCAGTTACTCACAGGGGGTAATAACTGAAGCTTTCTTT

v_gene: TRBV11-2
d_gene: .
j_gene: TRBJ1-2
abundance: .
CDR3aa: CASSSEKSSPTF
CDR3nt: TGTGCCAGCAGCTCCGAAAAGTCTAGTCCCACCTTC

v_gene: TRBV23-1
d_gene: .
j_gene: TRBJ2-7
abundance: .
CDR3aa: CASSNRATPYEQYF
CDR3nt: TGCGCCAGCAGCAACAGGGCCACCCCCTACGAGCAGTACTTC

v_gene: TRBV4-1
d_gene: .
j_gene: TRBJ2-7
abundance: .
CDR3aa: CAGGMWRDAEQYF
CDR3nt: TGCGCCGGGGGAATGTGGCGGGACGCCGAGCAGTACTTC

v_gene: TRBV6-5
d_gene: TRBD1
j_gene: TRBJ1-1
abundance: .
CDR3aa: CASTPGQGYTEAFF
CDR3nt: TGTGCCAGCACCCCGGGACAGGGGTACACTGAAGCTTTCTTT

v_gene: TRBV28
d_gene: .
j_gene: TRBJ2-1
abundance: .
CDR3aa: CASSPQGNYNEQFF
CDR3nt: TGTGCCAGCAGTCCCCAGGGGAACTACAATGAGCAGTTCTTC

v_gene: TRBV6-5
d_gene: TRBD1
j_gene: TRBJ1-2
abundance: .
CDR3aa: CASSRDRSSYGYTF
CDR3nt: TGTGCCAGCAGCCGGGACAGGAGCTCGTATGGCTACACCTTC

v_gene: TRBV30
d_gene: .
j_gene: TRBJ2-7
abundance: .
CDR3aa: CAWSFGQRYEQYF
CDR3nt: TGTGCCTGGAGTTTCGGACAGCGATACGAGCAGTACTTC

v_gene: TRBV5-1
d_gene: TRBD2
j_gene: TRBJ2-1
abundance: .
CDR3aa: CASSPGTSGSGYNEQFF
CDR3nt: TGCGCCAGCAGCCCGGGGACTAGCGGGAGTGGCTACAATGAGCAGTTCTTC

v_gene: TRBV27
d_gene: TRBD1
j_gene: TRBJ2-1
abundance: .
CDR3aa: CASSLAGGRYNEQFF
CDR3nt: TGTGCCAGCAGTTTGGCAGGGGGCAGGTACAATGAGCAGTTCTTC

v_gene: TRBV7-9
d_gene: .
j_gene: TRBJ2-7
abundance: once
CDR3aa: CASTRGGLSYEQYF
CDR3nt: TGTGCCAGCACCCGCGGCGGCCTCTCCTACGAGCAGTACTTC

v_gene: TRBV19
d_gene: TRBD2
j_gene: TRBJ2-7
abundance: .
CDR3aa: CASSQSGLAYEQYF
CDR3nt: TGTGCCAGTAGCCAATCGGGACTAGCCTACGAGCAGTACTTC

v_gene: TRBV10-3
d_gene: .
j_gene: TRBJ2-2
abundance: .
CDR3aa: CAISEGNRATGELFF
CDR3nt: TGTGCCATCAGTGAGGGTAACAGGGCCACCGGGGAGCTGTTTTTT

v_gene: TRBV5-1
d_gene: TRBD1
j_gene: TRBJ1-1
abundance: few
CDR3aa: CASRTYPRGTENTEAFF
CDR3nt: TGCGCCAGCAGAACCTACCCTCGCGGGACAGAGAACACTGAAGCTTTCTTT

v_gene: TRBV7-9
d_gene: .
j_gene: TRBJ2-2
abundance: .
CDR3aa: CASSGDSVGDGELFF
CDR3nt: TGTGCCAGCAGCGGAGACAGTGTAGGAGACGGGGAGCTGTTTTTT

v_gene: TRBV19
d_gene: .
j_gene: TRBJ1-2
abundance: .
CDR3aa: CASSIVTTGLIYGYTF
CDR3nt: TGTGCCAGTAGTATAGTTACCACGGGACTGATCTATGGCTACACCTTC

v_gene: TRBV6-1
d_gene: TRBD1
j_gene: TRBJ1-4
abundance: .
CDR3aa: CASSGQGQGVSNEKLFF
CDR3nt: TGTGCCAGCAGTGGTCAGGGACAGGGGGTTTCTAATGAAAAACTGTTTTTT

v_gene: TRBV5-1
d_gene: TRBD1
j_gene: TRBJ1-4
abundance: few
CDR3aa: CASSARGRVSEKLFF
CDR3nt: TGCGCCAGCAGCGCGAGGGGGCGCGTAAGTGAAAAACTGTTTTTT

v_gene: TRBV6-4
d_gene: .
j_gene: TRBJ1-1
abundance: .
CDR3aa: CASSATGYAEAFF
CDR3nt: TGTGCCAGCAGTGCGACAGGTTATGCTGAAGCTTTCTTT

v_gene: TRBV18
d_gene: .
j_gene: TRBJ1-5
abundance: .
CDR3aa: CASSPGALNSNQPQHF
CDR3nt: TGTGCCAGCTCACCTGGGGCTCTTAATAGCAATCAGCCCCAGCATTTT

v_gene: TRBV6-4
d_gene: TRBD1
j_gene: TRBJ2-3
abundance: once
CDR3aa: CASSEGQEADTQYF
CDR3nt: TGTGCCAGCAGTGAAGGACAGGAGGCGGATACGCAGTATTTT

v_gene: TRBV5-1
d_gene: TRBD1
j_gene: TRBJ2-7
abundance: .
CDR3aa: CASSPAGLQGAIHEQYF
CDR3nt: TGCGCCAGCAGCCCCGCCGGGCTACAGGGGGCGATCCACGAGCAGTACTTC

v_gene: TRBV19
d_gene: .
j_gene: TRBJ1-5
abundance: few
CDR3aa: CASSMSVSQPQHF
CDR3nt: TGTGCCAGTAGTATGTCGGTGAGCCAGCCCCAGCATTTT

v_gene: TRBV14
d_gene: .
j_gene: TRBJ2-3
abundance: few
CDR3aa: CASSRGAGGTDTQYF
CDR3nt: TGTGCCAGCAGCCGCGGGGCTGGGGGGACAGATACGCAGTATTTT

v_gene: TRBV27
d_gene: .
j_gene: TRBJ1-5
abundance: once
CDR3aa: CASSSGMANQPQHF
CDR3nt: TGTGCCAGCAGTTCGGGTATGGCGAATCAGCCCCAGCATTTT

v_gene: TRBV29-1
d_gene: TRBD2
j_gene: TRBJ2-1
abundance: .
CDR3aa: CSVELAGLFNEQFF
CDR3nt: TGCAGCGTTGAACTAGCGGGACTTTTTAATGAGCAGTTCTTC

v_gene: TRBV30
d_gene: .
j_gene: TRBJ1-4
abundance: .
CDR3aa: CAWSRGNIATNEKLFF
CDR3nt: TGTGCCTGGAGTAGGGGTAACATTGCAACTAATGAAAAACTGTTTTTT

v_gene: TRBV30
d_gene: .
j_gene: TRBJ1-1
abundance: .
CDR3aa: CAWSVLSTEAFF
CDR3nt: TGTGCCTGGAGTGTTCTGAGCACTGAAGCTTTCTTT

v_gene: TRBV6-6
d_gene: TRBD1
j_gene: TRBJ1-2
abundance: .
CDR3aa: CASSYPQGAEGYTF
CDR3nt: TGTGCCAGCAGTTACCCACAGGGGGCTGAGGGCTACACCTTC

v_gene: TRBV7-8
d_gene: TRBD1
j_gene: TRBJ1-5
abundance: .
CDR3aa: CASSQGTVFQPQHF
CDR3nt: TGTGCCAGCAGCCAAGGGACAGTCTTTCAGCCCCAGCATTTT

v_gene: TRBV7-8
d_gene: TRBD1
j_gene: TRBJ1-3
abundance: .
CDR3aa: CASSLRDRGGNTIYF
CDR3nt: TGTGCCAGCAGCCTACGGGACAGGGGTGGAAACACCATATATTTT

v_gene: TRBV18
d_gene: TRBD1
j_gene: TRBJ1-5
abundance: .
CDR3aa: CASSSSTGGKDQPQHF
CDR3nt: TGTGCCAGCTCATCATCTACAGGGGGCAAGGATCAGCCCCAGCATTTT

v_gene: TRBV5-1
d_gene: .
j_gene: TRBJ2-7
abundance: .
CDR3aa: CASSFGGAYEQYF
CDR3nt: TGCGCCAGCAGCTTCGGCGGCGCCTACGAGCAGTACTTC

v_gene: TRBV2
d_gene: .
j_gene: TRBJ1-5
abundance: .
CDR3aa: CASTREATINQPQHF
CDR3nt: TGTGCCAGCACAAGGGAGGCAACTATAAATCAGCCCCAGCATTTT

v_gene: TRBV20-1
d_gene: .
j_gene: TRBJ1-6
abundance: .
CDR3aa: CSARSPGSLHF
CDR3nt: TGCAGTGCTAGATCCCCGGGTTCCCTCCACTTT

v_gene: TRBV6-1
d_gene: .
j_gene: TRBJ2-1
abundance: .
CDR3aa: CASSERPGDAYNEQFF
CDR3nt: TGTGCCAGCAGTGAAAGACCGGGGGACGCCTACAATGAGCAGTTCTTC

v_gene: TRBV30
d_gene: TRBD1
j_gene: TRBJ1-6
abundance: .
CDR3aa: CAWSPPGTDSSPLHF
CDR3nt: TGTGCCTGGAGCCCCCCCGGGACAGATAGCTCACCCCTCCACTTT

v_gene: TRBV29-1
d_gene: TRBD1
j_gene: TRBJ2-4
abundance: .
CDR3aa: CSVVSDRGRNIQYF
CDR3nt: TGCAGCGTTGTGTCGGACAGGGGGCGAAACATTCAGTACTTC

v_gene: TRBV18
d_gene: .
j_gene: TRBJ1-3
abundance: .
CDR3aa: CASSPWSGSRDTIYF
CDR3nt: TGTGCCAGCTCACCGTGGTCAGGGTCTCGGGACACCATATATTTT

v_gene: TRBV2
d_gene: .
j_gene: TRBJ1-3
abundance: .
CDR3aa: CASKRSLSGNTIYF
CDR3nt: TGTGCCAGCAAAAGGAGCCTCTCTGGAAACACCATATATTTT

v_gene: TRBV7-6
d_gene: .
j_gene: TRBJ2-5
abundance: .
CDR3aa: CASSRGGEETQYF
CDR3nt: TGTGCCAGCAGCCGGGGTGGAGAAGAGACCCAGTACTTC

v_gene: TRBV29-1
d_gene: .
j_gene: TRBJ2-1
abundance: .
CDR3aa: CSVEANLLVSHEQFF
CDR3nt: TGCAGCGTTGAAGCTAATCTACTAGTGTCCCATGAGCAGTTCTTC

v_gene: TRBV5-1
d_gene: TRBD2
j_gene: TRBJ2-3
abundance: .
CDR3aa: CASSFRLAGGPTDTQYF
CDR3nt: TGCGCCAGCAGCTTCCGACTAGCGGGAGGGCCTACAGATACGCAGTATTTT

v_gene: TRBV25-1
d_gene: .
j_gene: TRBJ1-1
abundance: .
CDR3aa: CASSENSGAWTEAFF
CDR3nt: TGTGCCAGCAGTGAAAACTCTGGGGCGTGGACTGAAGCTTTCTTT

v_gene: TRBV20-1
d_gene: .
j_gene: TRBJ1-6
abundance: once
CDR3aa: CSALQGPPLHF
CDR3nt: TGCAGTGCCCTTCAGGGGCCACCCCTCCACTTT

v_gene: TRBV18
d_gene: .
j_gene: TRBJ1-6
abundance: .
CDR3aa: CASSPLDSENSPLHF
CDR3nt: TGTGCCAGCTCACCGTTGGATAGCGAAAATTCACCCCTCCACTTT

v_gene: TRBV6-4
d_gene: .
j_gene: TRBJ2-2
abundance: .
CDR3aa: CASSEQGSGELFF
CDR3nt: TGTGCCAGCAGTGAACAGGGCTCCGGGGAGCTGTTTTTT

v_gene: TRBV27
d_gene: .
j_gene: TRBJ1-1
abundance: .
CDR3aa: CASSLQGGITEAFF
CDR3nt: TGTGCCAGCAGTTTACAGGGAGGGATCACTGAAGCTTTCTTT

v_gene: TRBV4-2
d_gene: TRBD1
j_gene: TRBJ2-7
abundance: few
CDR3aa: CASSLRDSSYEQYF
CDR3nt: TGTGCCAGCAGCCTCCGGGACAGCTCCTACGAGCAGTACTTC

v_gene: TRBV5-6
d_gene: .
j_gene: TRBJ2-3
abundance: few
CDR3aa: CASSLDRPDTQYF
CDR3nt: TGTGCCAGCAGCTTGGACAGACCAGATACGCAGTATTTT

v_gene: TRBV6-5
d_gene: .
j_gene: TRBJ2-7
abundance: .
CDR3aa: CASGLRGTPYEQYF
CDR3nt: TGTGCCAGCGGGTTACGGGGTACTCCCTACGAGCAGTACTTC

v_gene: TRBV27
d_gene: .
j_gene: TRBJ2-1
abundance: .
CDR3aa: CASSLQGRLNEQFF
CDR3nt: TGTGCCAGCAGTTTGCAGGGTAGGTTGAATGAGCAGTTCTTC

v_gene: TRBV4-1
d_gene: TRBD1
j_gene: TRBJ1-4
abundance: .
CDR3aa: CASSQEKRTGGYEKLFF
CDR3nt: TGCGCCAGCAGCCAAGAAAAAAGGACAGGGGGCTACGAAAAACTGTTTTTT